These 26 T cell receptor beta chains originate from one sample sequenced in a study of T cell clusters in autoimmune cytopenias. Each sample's input was around 250 ng genomic DNA, 30,000 to 45,000 genome equivalents. TRB was amplified by touch-down multiplex PCR, primer pools A and B combined. TCRdb reanalyzed the multiplex PCR reads, giving one entry per CDR3 protein sequence and no DNA. The sample data list 8,000 to 10,000 distinct CDR3 sequences. Sample: peripheral blood. The source is a human donor with an autoimmune cytopenia or autoimmune hepatitis (not recorded which).

This clonotype is deemed medium-sized by its frequency. The V gene is TRBV29-1, the J gene TRBJ1-3. Germline CDR1 reads SQVTM; CDR2 reads ANQGSEA. The CDR3 spans 11 residues. CDR3 in amino acids: CSVESGNTIYF.

The genes are TRBV20-1 and TRBJ1-2; the TRBD1 assignment by TCRdb is unverifiable without DNA. The CDR3 runs 12 residues. Per the germline V gene, CDR1 is DFQATT and CDR2 is SNEGSKA (reference sequence). The CDR3 protein is CSATGQSYGYTF.

This clonotype is identified as medium-sized from frequency. The genes are TRBV29-1 and TRBJ2-7; the D call of TRBD2 rests on TCRdb alone, since no DNA is present to check it. CDR1 is SQVTM, CDR2 ANQGSEA, per germline. The CDR3 length is 12 residues. The CDR3 spells CSGASGTYEQYF.

The rearrangement joins TRBV7-9 to TRBJ2-5; TCRdb's D call of TRBD1 is untestable without DNA. The CDR3 is 14 residues long. CDR1 and CDR2 (germline): SEHNR, FQNEAQ (reference sequence). CDR3 protein: CASSLVGRGETQYF.

This chain joins TRBV20-1 and TRBJ1-1. The CDR3 runs to 11 residues. Germline CDR1 DFQATT, CDR2 SNEGSKA (reference sequence). The CDR3 reads CSARPGGSAFF.

The rearrangement joins TRBV20-1 to TRBJ2-7; with no DNA, the TCRdb D assignment of TRBD1 cannot be verified. This CDR3 has 15 amino acids. The germline V gene has CDR1 DFQATT and CDR2 SNEGSKA (reference sequence). The CDR3 region is CSAMDRGGGPLEQYF.

The chain uses TRBV11-1 and TRBJ2-1; TCRdb's D gene call, TRBD2, goes unchecked for lack of DNA. This CDR3 region has 16 residues. CDR1 and CDR2 (germline): SGHAT, FQDESV (reference sequence). The CDR3 loop reads CASSFRSGGSRDEQFF.

Judged by frequency, this clonotype is medium-sized. This rearrangement joins TRBV6-1 to TRBJ2-1; TCRdb selects TRBD1, and the lack of DNA leaves this call unchecked. The CDR3 sequence is 17 residues long. Germline CDR1 MNHNS, CDR2 SASEGT. The CDR3 loop reads CASSARPTGLTYNEQFF.

Frequency places this clonotype as medium-sized. The chain is built from TRBV12-3 or TRBV12-4 and TRBJ2-2; checking the TCRdb D call of TRBD1 is not possible without DNA. The CDR3 sequence is 15 residues long. The CDR3 region is CASSFRGPNTGELFF.

This clonotype is labeled medium-sized (0.01 to 0.1%) based on frequency. The rearrangement links TRBV5-5 to TRBJ2-1. Germline V gene sequence: CDR1 SGHKS, CDR2 YYEKEE (reference sequence). This CDR3 has 14 residues. The CDR3 loop reads CASSFGISYNEQFF.

This clonotype is medium-sized by frequency. V gene TRBV12-3 or TRBV12-4 combines with J gene TRBJ1-3. This CDR3 spans 14 amino acids. The CDR3: CASSKGYSGNTIYF.

Measured by frequency, this clonotype is medium-sized. J is TRBJ2-7 and V is TRBV15; TCRdb gives TRBD1 as the D gene, but with no DNA this cannot be confirmed. The CDR3 has 14 amino acids. Germline V lookup: CDR1 LNHNV, CDR2 YYDKDF (reference sequence). CDR3: CATSKGGSSYEQYF.

According to its frequency, this clonotype is medium-sized. The chain couples TRBV27 to TRBJ2-5; the TCRdb D gene call, TRBD2, has no DNA to confirm it. Germline loops: CDR1 MNHEY, CDR2 SMNVEV (reference sequence). This CDR3 is 17 amino acids long. The CDR3 loop reads CASSQAAGLAGQETQYF.

The rearrangement joins TRBV12-3 or TRBV12-4 to TRBJ1-1. The length of the CDR3 is 13 residues. The CDR3 protein is CASSQDLRVEAFF.

This clonotype is called medium-sized based on its frequency. The chain couples TRBV6-5 to TRBJ2-1; TCRdb proposes TRBD2, but this gene call is untestable without DNA. The CDR3 runs 15 residues. Germline lookup yields CDR1 MNHEY and CDR2 SVGAGI. The CDR3 protein is CASSYLAGINNEQFF.

The genes are TRBV7-9 and TRBJ2-7; without DNA, the TCRdb call of TRBD1 cannot be checked. In germline, CDR1 is SEHNR, CDR2 FQNEAQ (reference sequence). CDR3 length: 15 residues. The CDR3 here is CASSTGTGLAEEQYF. Looking up the rest from reference TRBV7-9 and TRBJ2-7 gives the full variable domain: DTGVSQNPRHKITKRGQNVTFRCDPISEHNRLYWYRQTLGQGPEFLTYFQNEAQLEKSRLLSDRFSAERPKGSFSTLEIQRTEQGDSAMYLCASSTGTGLAEEQYFGPGTRLTVT.

By frequency, this clonotype is medium-sized. V is TRBV12-3 or TRBV12-4 and J is TRBJ1-3. The CDR3 contains 15 residues. CDR3 residues: CASSLSSSSGNTIYF.

The CDR3 reads CASSLVPDAKEYF. This sequence joins TRBV7-2 and TRBJ2-7; TCRdb returns TRBD1, unconfirmable since there is no DNA. Germline V gene lookup returns CDR1 SGHTA and CDR2 FQGNSA. The CDR3 is made up of 13 amino acids.

The chain combines TRBV12-3 or TRBV12-4 with TRBJ2-1; lacking DNA, the TRBD2 call made by TCRdb goes unchecked. The CDR3 sequence is 15 residues long. The chain's CDR3 is CASSLAAGVYNEQFF.

This clonotype is classed as medium-sized by frequency. This chain joins TRBV5-1 and TRBJ2-3; there is no DNA to check the TCRdb D call of TRBD2. This CDR3 contains 14 residues. Germline V gene data show CDR1 as SGHRS and CDR2 as YFSETQ. The chain's CDR3 is CASSLTRDGTTSYF.

The genes are TRBV7-9 and TRBJ2-3; TCRdb proposes TRBD2, but this gene call is untestable without DNA. The CDR3 spans 16 residues. The V gene's germline CDR1 is SEHNR and CDR2 FQNEAQ (reference sequence). The CDR3 is CASSLDGGGPTDTQYF.

This chain joins TRBV20-1 and TRBJ2-7; TCRdb gives TRBD1 as the D gene, but with no DNA this cannot be confirmed. The CDR3 has 12 residues. Germline CDR1 and CDR2: DFQATT and SNEGSKA (reference sequence). The CDR3 is CSAAGAGFEQYF.

The V call is TRBV5-5, the J call TRBJ1-4; the D call from TCRdb, TRBD1, cannot be confirmed without DNA. Germline loops: CDR1 SGHKS, CDR2 YYEKEE (reference sequence). The CDR3 runs to 17 residues. The CDR3: CASRQIRGSATNEKLFF.

The CDR3 reads CASSPMAANQPQHF. V and J are TRBV18 and TRBJ1-5. Germline V gene data show CDR1 as KGHSH and CDR2 as LQKENI. This CDR3 comprises 14 residues. Variable domain in full (rest from reference TRBV18 and TRBJ1-5): NAGVMQNPRHLVRRRGQEARLRCSPMKGHSHVYWYRQLPEEGLKFMVYLQKENIIDESGMPKERFSAEFPKEGPSILRIQQVVRGDSAAYFCASSPMAANQPQHFGDGTRLSIL.

This clonotype is deemed medium-sized by its frequency. The chain carries TRBV18 and TRBJ1-2. This CDR3 is 15 amino acids long. The V gene's germline CDR1 is KGHSH and CDR2 LQKENI. The CDR3 here is CASSRTGTSNYGYTF.

The chain uses TRBV12-3 or TRBV12-4 and TRBJ2-3; no DNA is available, so the TRBD1 call from TCRdb remains unchecked. This CDR3 comprises 20 residues. CDR3 in amino acids: CASSLRGQDSRISLMDTQYF.